A single sample is the source of the 10 T cell receptor beta chains below, sequenced in a study of molecular identifiers for immune sequencing clone quantification. TCRdb processed the PCR reads anew with MiXCR; each CDR3 protein has one entry. The data contain more than 10,000 distinct CDR3 sequences, 21% of them seen just once; the ten biggest clones take up roughly 1.5%. What was sequenced was naive CD8+ T cells from blood, with Jurkat cell RNA spiked in. Subset in this sample: FACS-sorted CD8+CD4-CCR7+CD45RA+ naive T cells. The origin of the receptors is a human donor in good health. Some libraries in this study had Jurkat cell RNA spiked in.

This clonotype was detected a few times. A read error may explain this, as a much larger clone is one base away. The chain is built from TRBV7-9 and TRBJ2-1; D may be TRBD2 (6 bases). Germline V gene sequence: CDR1 SEHNR, CDR2 FQNEAQ (reference sequence). The V gene lost 5 bases and the J gene lost 9 bases, with 14 bases spanning the gap. The CDR3 spans 13 residues. The CDR3 spells CASSRGGPFEQFF. The DNA of the CDR3 is TGTGCCAGCAGCCGAGGAGGGCCTTTTGAGCAGTTCTTC.

This clonotype is deemed medium-sized. This chain joins TRBV4-1 and TRBJ2-5; D uncertain. Deletions cut 3 bases from V and 1 base from J, with 9 bases between. The CDR3 has 14 amino acids. The V gene's germline CDR1 is MGHRA and CDR2 YSYEKL. Here the CDR3 DNA reads TGCGCCAGCAGCCAGAGTACGTTCCAAGAGACCCAGTACTTC. Encoded protein: CASSQSTFQETQYF.

This clonotype was detected only a few times. The V and J genes are TRBV3-1 and TRBJ2-3; the match to TRBD2 covers 10 bases. V gave up 0 bases and J gave up 2 bases; unmatched junction bases: 17. The CDR3 is made up of 21 amino acids. Germline V gene sequence: CDR1 LGHDT, CDR2 YNNKEL (reference sequence). The CDR3, as DNA: TGTGCCAGCAGCCAAGATCTTTCTGGGCTAGCGGGGGCCACAAACACAGATACGCAGTATTTT. It yields the protein CASSQDLSGLAGATNTDTQYF.

This clonotype was detected ten times or more. The chain links TRBV7-8 to TRBJ2-7; 8 positions agree with TRBD1. CDR1 is SGHVS and CDR2 is FQNEAQ in the germline V gene. This CDR3 region has 15 residues. The V gene end was trimmed by 3 bases and the J gene end by 1 base; junction bases not matched to a gene: 5. The CDR3 DNA reads TGTGCCAGCAGCTTGGGGACAGGTCAATCCTACGAGCAGTACTTC. This encodes CASSLGTGQSYEQYF.

Sample share makes this clonotype medium-sized (0.01 to 0.1%). The CDR3 is CASSLVASLNTEAFF. CDR3 sequence (DNA): TGTGCCAGCAGCTTAGTCGCTAGCTTGAACACTGAAGCTTTCTTT. V gene TRBV7-8 combines with J gene TRBJ1-1; no clear D. V was cut by 1 base and J by 0 bases, with 9 bases left in between. Germline V gene lookup returns CDR1 SGHVS and CDR2 FQNEAQ. The CDR3 has 15 amino acids. Together with reference TRBV7-8 and TRBJ1-1, the CDR3 gives the full variable domain: GAGVSQSPRYKVAKRGQDVALRCDPISGHVSLFWYQQALGQGPEFLTYFQNEAQLDKSGLPSDRFFAERPEGSVSTLKIQRTQQEDSAVYLCASSLVASLNTEAFFGQGTRLTVV.

Concerning this clonotype: A much larger clone is a single base away; this may be a read error. The chain has TRBV5-1 and TRBJ2-2; D might be TRBD1 or TRBD2, each matching 5 bases. From germline, CDR1 is SGHRS and CDR2 YFSETQ. The CDR3 consists of 18 residues. The V and J ends lost 3 bases and 0 bases respectively, with 18 bases between them. CDR3 loop: CASSSDPRRDANTGELFF. CDR3 in DNA: TGCGCCAGCAGCTCCGACCCCCGACGGGACGCGAACACCGGGGAGCTGTTTTTT.

The table lists this clonotype with a few counts. Relative to the germline gene, one junction end is altered; a read error may explain this. The chain couples TRBV4-3 to TRBJ2-1; 12 nucleotides agree with TRBD2. The germline CDR1 and CDR2 sequences are LGHNA and YSLEER. The CDR3 consists of 15 residues. CDR3 protein: CASSQASGGAHEQLF. The CDR3 DNA is TGCGCCAGCAGCCAAGCTAGCGGGGGGGCCCATGAGCAGCTCTTC.

This clonotype was found a few times. This may be a read error, as it is one base from a much larger clone. This chain uses TRBV11-2 with TRBJ2-5, with 10 bases fitting TRBD2. CDR1 is SGHAT and CDR2 is FQNNGV in the germline V gene. CDR3 size: 15 residues. The CDR3 sequence: CASSLWTSGQGTQYF. The CDR3, as DNA: TGTGCCAGCAGCCTATGGACTAGCGGCCAAGGGACCCAGTACTTC.

This clonotype is medium-sized (0.01 to 0.1%) in the sample. The CDR3 region has the DNA TGTGCCAGCAGTCCCCAGGACAGGGATGGCACTGAAGCTTTCTTT. Protein: CASSPQDRDGTEAFF. The V call is TRBV27, the J call TRBJ1-1, with 8 bases identical to TRBD1. The CDR3 is 15 residues long. J lost 4 bases, V lost 5 bases, and 9 bases had no gene match. Germline loops: CDR1 MNHEY, CDR2 SMNVEV (reference sequence).

Concerning this clonotype: With a much larger clone just one base away, this may be a read error. The CDR3 region is CASSSEQGPYNEQFF. CDR3 nucleotide sequence: TGTGCCAGCAGTTCAGAGCAGGGGCCCTACAATGAGCAGTTCTTC. The gene calls are TRBV12-3 or TRBV12-4 and TRBJ2-1, with D perhaps TRBD1 (6 bases). The CDR3 covers 15 residues. Trimming removed 4 bases from V and 2 bases from J, with 12 bases in between.